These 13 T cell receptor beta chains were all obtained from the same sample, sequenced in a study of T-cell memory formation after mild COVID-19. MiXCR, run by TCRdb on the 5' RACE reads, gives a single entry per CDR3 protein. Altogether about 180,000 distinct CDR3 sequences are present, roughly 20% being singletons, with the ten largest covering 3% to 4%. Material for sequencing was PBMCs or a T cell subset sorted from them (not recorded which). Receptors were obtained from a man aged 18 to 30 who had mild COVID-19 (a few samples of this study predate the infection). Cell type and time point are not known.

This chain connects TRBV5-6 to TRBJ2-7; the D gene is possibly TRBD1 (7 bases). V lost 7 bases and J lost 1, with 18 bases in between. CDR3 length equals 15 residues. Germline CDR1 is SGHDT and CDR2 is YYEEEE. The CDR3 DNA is TGTGCCAGCGGCGCGAGGGGGCGGGGTTCCTACGAGCAGTACGTC. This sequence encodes CASGARGRGSYEQYV.

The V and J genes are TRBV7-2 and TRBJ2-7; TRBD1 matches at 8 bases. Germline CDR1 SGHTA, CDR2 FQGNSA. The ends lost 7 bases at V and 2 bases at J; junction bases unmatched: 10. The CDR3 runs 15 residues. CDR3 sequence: CASTALTGATYEQYF. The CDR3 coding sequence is TGTGCCAGCACCGCCCTGACAGGGGCGACCTACGAGCAGTACTTC.

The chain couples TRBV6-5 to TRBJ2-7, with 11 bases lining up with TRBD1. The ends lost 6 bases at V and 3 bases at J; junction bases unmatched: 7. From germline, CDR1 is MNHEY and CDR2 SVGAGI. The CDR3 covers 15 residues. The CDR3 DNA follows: TGTGCCAGCAGCCTCACCGGGACAGGGGGCTACGAGCAGTACTTC. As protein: CASSLTGTGGYEQYF.

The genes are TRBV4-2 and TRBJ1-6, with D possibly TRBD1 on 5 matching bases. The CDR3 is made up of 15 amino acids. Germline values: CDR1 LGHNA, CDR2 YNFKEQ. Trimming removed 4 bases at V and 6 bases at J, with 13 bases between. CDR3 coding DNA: TGTGCCAGCAGCCCGGGGGGTCGGATTAATTCACCCCTCCACTTT. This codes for CASSPGGRINSPLHF.

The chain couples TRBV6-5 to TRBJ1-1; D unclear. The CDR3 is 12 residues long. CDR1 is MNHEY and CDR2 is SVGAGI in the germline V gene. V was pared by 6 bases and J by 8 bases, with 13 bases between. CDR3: CASSRTAGEAFF. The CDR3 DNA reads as TGTGCCAGCAGCCGCACAGCGGGAGAAGCTTTCTTT.

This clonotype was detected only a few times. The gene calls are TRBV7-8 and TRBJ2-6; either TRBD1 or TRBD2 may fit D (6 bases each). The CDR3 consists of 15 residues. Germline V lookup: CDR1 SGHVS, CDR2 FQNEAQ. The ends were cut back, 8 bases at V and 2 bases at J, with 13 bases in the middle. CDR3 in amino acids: CASHSRGPGANVLTF. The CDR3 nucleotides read TGTGCCAGCCACTCCCGGGGGCCTGGGGCCAACGTCCTGACTTTC.

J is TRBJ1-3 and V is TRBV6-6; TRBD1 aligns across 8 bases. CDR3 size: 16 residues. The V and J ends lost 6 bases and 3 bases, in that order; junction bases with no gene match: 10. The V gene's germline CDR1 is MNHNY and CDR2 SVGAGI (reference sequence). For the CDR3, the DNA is TGTGCCAGCAGGCCCGGACAGGGAGGTTTTGGAAACACCATATATTTT. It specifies CASRPGQGGFGNTIYF.

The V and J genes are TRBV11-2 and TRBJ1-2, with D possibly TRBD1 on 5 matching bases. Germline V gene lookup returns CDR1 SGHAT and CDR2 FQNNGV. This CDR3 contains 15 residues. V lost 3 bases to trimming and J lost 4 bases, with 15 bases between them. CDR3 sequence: CASSFGRVGGYGYTF. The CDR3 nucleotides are TGTGCCAGCAGCTTCGGCAGGGTGGGGGGCTATGGCTACACCTTC.

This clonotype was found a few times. The CDR3 protein is CASKQGNTGELFF. CDR3 sequence (DNA): TGTGCCAGCAAGCAGGGGAACACCGGGGAGCTGTTTTTT. The chain uses TRBV6-2 or TRBV6-3 and TRBJ2-2; possible D gene TRBD1, 5 bases. Germline assignment: CDR1 MNHEY and CDR2 SVGEGT. Trimming left V 7 bases short and J 1 base short, with 7 bases between. The CDR3 extends over 13 amino acids.

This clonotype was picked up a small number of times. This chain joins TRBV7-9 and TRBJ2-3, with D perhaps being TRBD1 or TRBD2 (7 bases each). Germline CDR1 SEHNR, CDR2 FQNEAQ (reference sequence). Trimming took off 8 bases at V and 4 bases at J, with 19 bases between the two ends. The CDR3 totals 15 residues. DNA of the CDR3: TGTGCCAGCTTCGACCAGGGGGGGAAACCAGATACGCAGTATTTT. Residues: CASFDQGGKPDTQYF.

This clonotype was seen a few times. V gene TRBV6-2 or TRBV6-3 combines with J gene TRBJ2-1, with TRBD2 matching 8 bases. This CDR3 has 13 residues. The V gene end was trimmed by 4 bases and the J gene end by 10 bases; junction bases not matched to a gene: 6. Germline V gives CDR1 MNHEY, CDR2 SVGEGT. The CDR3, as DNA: TGTGCCAGCAGTTCGCGGGGGGCGGGGGAGCAGTTCTTC. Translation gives CASSSRGAGEQFF.

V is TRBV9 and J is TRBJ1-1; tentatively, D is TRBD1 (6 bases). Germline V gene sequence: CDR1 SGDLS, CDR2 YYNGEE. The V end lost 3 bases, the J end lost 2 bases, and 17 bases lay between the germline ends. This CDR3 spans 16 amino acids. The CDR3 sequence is CASSGGQGTSNTEAFF. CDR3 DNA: TGTGCCAGCAGCGGGGGGCAGGGAACGTCTAACACTGAAGCTTTCTTT.

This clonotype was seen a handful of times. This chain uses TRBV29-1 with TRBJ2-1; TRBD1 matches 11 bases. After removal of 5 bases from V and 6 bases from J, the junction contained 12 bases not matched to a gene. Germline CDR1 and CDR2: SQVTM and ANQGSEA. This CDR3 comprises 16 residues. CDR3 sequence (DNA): TGCAGCGTTCCGGACAGGGGGCGAAGATCGGCCAATGAGCAGTTCTTC. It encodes CSVPDRGRRSANEQFF.